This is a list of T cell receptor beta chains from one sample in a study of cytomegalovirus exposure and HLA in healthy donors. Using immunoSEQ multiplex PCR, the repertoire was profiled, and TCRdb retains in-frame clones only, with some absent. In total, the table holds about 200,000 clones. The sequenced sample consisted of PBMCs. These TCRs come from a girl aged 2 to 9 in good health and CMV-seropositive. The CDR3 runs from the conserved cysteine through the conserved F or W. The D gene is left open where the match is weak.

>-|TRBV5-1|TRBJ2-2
TGCGCCAGCAGCCCGATACAGGGAACCGGGGAGCTGTTTTTT
CASSPIQGTGELFF
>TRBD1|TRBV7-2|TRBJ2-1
TGTGCCAGCAGCCTACGACCCAGGGGGAAGGATGAGCAGTTCTTC
CASSLRPRGKDEQFF
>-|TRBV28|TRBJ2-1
TGTGCCAGCAGCCGACTCGGGGGACCTTACAATGAGCAGTTCTTC
CASSRLGGPYNEQFF
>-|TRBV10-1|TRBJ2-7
TGCGCCAGCAGTGAGGCGACGGAGGGTTGGCAGTACTTC
CASSEATEGWQYF
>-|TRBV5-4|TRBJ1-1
TGTGCCAGCAGCTGGGCCGCGGGCCTCGAAGCTTTCTTT
CASSWAAGLEAFF
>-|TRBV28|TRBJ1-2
TGTGCCAGCAGTTTACTAGGAAGTTATGGCTACACCTTC
CASSLLGSYGYTF
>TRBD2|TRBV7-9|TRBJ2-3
TGTGCCAGCAGCTACAGGACTAGCGGAAGCACAGATACGCAGTATTTT
CASSYRTSGSTDTQYF
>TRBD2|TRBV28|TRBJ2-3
TGTGCCAGCAGTTTAGGGCTAGCGGGAGTGGGAGATACGCAGTATTTT
CASSLGLAGVGDTQYF
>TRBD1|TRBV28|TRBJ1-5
TGTGCCAGCAGTTTAAGGGGGCTCTCTCAGCCCCAGCATTTT
CASSLRGLSQPQHF
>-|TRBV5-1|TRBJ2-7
TGCGCCAGCAGCAACCCCTTGGGGGGACAGAGCTCCTACGAGCAGTACTTC
CASSNPLGGQSSYEQYF
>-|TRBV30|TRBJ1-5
TGTGCCTGGAGTGTACGGGGTGGGCCCCCCGGTCGTCAGCCCCAGCATTTT
CAWSVRGGPPGRQPQHF
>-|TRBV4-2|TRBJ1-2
TGTGCCAGCAGCCAAGGGTTTAAGACAGACTATGGCTACACCTTC
CASSQGFKTDYGYTF
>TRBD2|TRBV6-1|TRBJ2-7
TGTGCCAGCACGGGACTAGCGGGACCCTACGAGCAGTACTTC
CASTGLAGPYEQYF
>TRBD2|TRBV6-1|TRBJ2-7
TGTGCCAGCAGTGAACTAGCGGGAGGGAGCTCCTACGAGCAGTACTTC
CASSELAGGSSYEQYF
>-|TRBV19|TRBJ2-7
TGTGCCAGTAGTCGGGCCGGACAACAAAACTACGAGCAGTACTTC
CASSRAGQQNYEQYF
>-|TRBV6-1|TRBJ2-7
TGTGCCAGCGGTGGGTTAGGTAGAACCCCTCGAGGCGACGAGCAGTACTTC
CASGGLGRTPRGDEQYF
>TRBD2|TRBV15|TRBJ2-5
TGTGCCAGCGGGACTAGCGGGAGAGGAGAGACCCAGTACTTC
CASGTSGRGETQYF
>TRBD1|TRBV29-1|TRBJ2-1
TGCAGCGTTGTGGGGGGGACAGGGAAGCGCAATGAGCAGTTCTTC
CSVVGGTGKRNEQFF
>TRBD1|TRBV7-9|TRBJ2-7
TGTGCCAGCAGCTTAGAGGGGGCCGCTTACGAGCAGTACTTC
CASSLEGAAYEQYF
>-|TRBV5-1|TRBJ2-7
TGCGCCAGCAGCGTGCAGGGTAGCTCCTACGAGCAGTACTTC
CASSVQGSSYEQYF
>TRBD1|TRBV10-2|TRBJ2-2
TGCGCCAGCTTGGACAGGGGGCTGGCCGGGGAGCTGTTTTTT
CASLDRGLAGELFF
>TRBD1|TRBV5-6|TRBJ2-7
TGTGCCAGCAGCGGGGGGACAGGGGGCCCCTACGAGCAGTACTTC
CASSGGTGGPYEQYF
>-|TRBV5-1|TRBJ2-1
TGCGCCAGCAGCTCCGGGACTAATGAGCAGTTCTTC
CASSSGTNEQFF
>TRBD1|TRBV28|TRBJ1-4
TGTGCCAGCAGTTCAGGGGGAAATGAAAAACTGTTTTTT
CASSSGGNEKLFF
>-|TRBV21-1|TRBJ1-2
TGTGCCAGCAGCGCCGACAGGGGAAGCTACACCTTC
CASSADRGSYTF
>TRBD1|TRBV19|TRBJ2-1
TGTGCCAGTAGCCCAGGGACAGGGGTCTACAATGAGCAGTTCTTC
CASSPGTGVYNEQFF
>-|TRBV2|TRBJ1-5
TGTGCCAGCAGCACGGGAAATCAGCCCCAGCATTTT
CASSTGNQPQHF
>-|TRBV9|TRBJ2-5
TGTGCCAGCAGCGTAGTTCCAGTACATGGTACAGAGACCCAGTACTTC
CASSVVPVHGTETQYF
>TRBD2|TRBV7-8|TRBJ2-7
TGTGCCAGCAGCCTCAACCCTAGCGGGAACTACGAGCAGTACTTC
CASSLNPSGNYEQYF
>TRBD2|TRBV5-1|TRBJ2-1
TGCGCCAGCAGCTTGGCTAGCGGGAGTGGGGAGAACAATGAGCAGTTCTTC
CASSLASGSGENNEQFF
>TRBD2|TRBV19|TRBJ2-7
TGTGCCAGTAGTATTGAACTGGGACTAGCGGTAGGAGAGGAGCAGTACTTC
CASSIELGLAVGEEQYF
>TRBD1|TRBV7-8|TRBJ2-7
TGTGCCAGCAGCTTAGGGGACAGGACCTACGAGCAGTACTTC
CASSLGDRTYEQYF
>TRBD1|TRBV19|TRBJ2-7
TGTGCCAGTAGTATTGGTATAGGGCAGGGGGTCCACGAGCAGTACTTC
CASSIGIGQGVHEQYF
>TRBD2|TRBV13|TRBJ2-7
TGTGCCAGCAGAAGCGGGACCTACGAGCAGTACTTC
CASRSGTYEQYF
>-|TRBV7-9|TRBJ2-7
TGTGCCAGCAGCAACTCCCACAGGGCCTACGAGCAGTACTTC
CASSNSHRAYEQYF
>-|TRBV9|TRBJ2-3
TGTGCCAGCCGGAGATCAAGCACAGATACGCAGTATTTT
CASRRSSTDTQYF
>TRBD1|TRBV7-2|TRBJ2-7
TGTGCCAGTTCCCGGGACAGGGTGGCGAGCTCCGAGCAGTACTTC
CASSRDRVASSEQYF
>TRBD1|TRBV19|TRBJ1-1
TGTGCCAGTAGTCCACGACAGGGGCTTGCTGAAGCTTTCTTT
CASSPRQGLAEAFF
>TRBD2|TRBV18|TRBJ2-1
TGTGCCAGCTCACCCATAGCGGGGCCCCCTACAAGGGGTGAGCAGTTCTTC
CASSPIAGPPTRGEQFF
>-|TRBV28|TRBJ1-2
TGTGCCAGCAACCACGACAGCAACTATGGCTACACCTTC
CASNHDSNYGYTF
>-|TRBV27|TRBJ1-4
TGTGCCAGCAGCCGAACAGGGACCTCTAATGAAAAACTGTTTTTT
CASSRTGTSNEKLFF
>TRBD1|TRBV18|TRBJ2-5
TGTGCCAGCTCACCGGGCAGGGGGCTGGGAGAGACCCAGTACTTC
CASSPGRGLGETQYF
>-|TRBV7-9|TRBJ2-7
TGTGCCAGCAGCTTACGAAGCCGGGACACCCACGAGCAGTACTTC
CASSLRSRDTHEQYF
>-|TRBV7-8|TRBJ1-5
TGTGCCAGCAGCTTAGACGGGCTGGCGGGACCCAATCAGCCCCAGCATTTT
CASSLDGLAGPNQPQHF
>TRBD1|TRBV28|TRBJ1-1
TGTGCCAGCAGTTTGGGAACGGACAGGGGTTTTGAAGCTTTCTTT
CASSLGTDRGFEAFF
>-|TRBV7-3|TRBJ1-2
TGTGCCAGCAGCGCATTCGCGCAGGGGAACACTAACTATGGCTACACCTTC
CASSAFAQGNTNYGYTF
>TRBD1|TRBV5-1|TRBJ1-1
TGCGCCAGCAGCCCTATGACAGGGTCGGGGAACACTGAAGCTTTCTTT
CASSPMTGSGNTEAFF
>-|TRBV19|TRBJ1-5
TGTGCCAGTAGTCTTAGCACCCAACCCGAATCGATCCAGCATTTT
CASSLSTQPESIQHF
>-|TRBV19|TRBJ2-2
TGTGCGAGTAATAGAGCCGGGGAGCTGTTTTTT
CASNRAGELFF
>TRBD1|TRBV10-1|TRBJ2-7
TGCGCCAGCAGACAGGGGTGGGGCTACGAGCAGTACTTC
CASRQGWGYEQYF
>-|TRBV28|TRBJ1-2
TGTGCCAGCACCCTACAGATAAACTATGGCTACACCTTC
CASTLQINYGYTF
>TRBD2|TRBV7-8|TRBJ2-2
TGTGCCAGCAGCCAGAGACTAGCGGCGAACACCGGGGAGCTGTTTTTT
CASSQRLAANTGELFF
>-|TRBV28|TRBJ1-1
TGTGCCAGCAGTGCTGGGGAGGGTATGAACACTGAAGCTTTCTTT
CASSAGEGMNTEAFF
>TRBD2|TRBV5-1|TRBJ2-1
TGCGCCAGCAGCTTGGACGGGAGGATGAACTACAATGAGCAGTTCTTC
CASSLDGRMNYNEQFF